This T cell receptor beta chain originates from a study of blood T cell repertoires in COVID-19. Study context: The cDNA or gDNA used as material had been derived from T cells, B-cell-depleted T cells, or PBMCs.

As handled by the study authors: Estimates of nucleated cell counts were drawn from the amplification of reference gene primers. Sequencing used immunoSEQ multiplex PCR; TCRdb keeps in-frame clones, though not all of them. That table gives V, J and clone size, and the DNA gave D and trimming. The table has around 250,000 clones, approximately 84% seen once. From germline, CDR1 is SGDLS and CDR2 YYNGEE. The V end lost 6 bases, the J end lost 10 bases, and 13 bases lay between the germline ends. The length of the CDR3 is 11 residues. In assigning cohorts, the study relied on participant-reported clinical history. Exposed enrollees encountered a COVID-19 case at some point within 2 weeks before study entry.

This receptor was taken from a woman aged 45-60 years who had been exposed to COVID-19. The chain uses TRBV9 and TRBJ1-1; D gene uncertain. Sequencing input: PBMCs or T cells enriched from blood (not recorded which). CDR3 amino acids: CASKGVFGAFF. The CDR3 DNA is TGTGCCAGCAAAGGAGTGTTTGGAGCTTTCTTT.